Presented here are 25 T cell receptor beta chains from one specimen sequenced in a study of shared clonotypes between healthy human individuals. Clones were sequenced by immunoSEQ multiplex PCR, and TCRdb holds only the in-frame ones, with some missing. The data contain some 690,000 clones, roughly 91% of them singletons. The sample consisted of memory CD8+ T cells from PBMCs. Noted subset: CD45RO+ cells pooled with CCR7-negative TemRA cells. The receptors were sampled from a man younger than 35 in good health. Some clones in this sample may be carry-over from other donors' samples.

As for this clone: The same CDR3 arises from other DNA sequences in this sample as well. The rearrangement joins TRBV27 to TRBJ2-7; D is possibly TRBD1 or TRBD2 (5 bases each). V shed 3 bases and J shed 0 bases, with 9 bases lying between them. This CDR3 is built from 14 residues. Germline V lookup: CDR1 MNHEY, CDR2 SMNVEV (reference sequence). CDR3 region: CASSFTGASYEQYF. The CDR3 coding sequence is TGTGCCAGCAGTTTCACCGGGGCCTCCTACGAGCAGTACTTC.

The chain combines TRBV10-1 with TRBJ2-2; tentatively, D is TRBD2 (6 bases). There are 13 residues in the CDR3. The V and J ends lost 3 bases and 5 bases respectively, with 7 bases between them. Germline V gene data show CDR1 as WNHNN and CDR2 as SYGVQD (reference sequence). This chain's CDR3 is CASSEGGTGELFF. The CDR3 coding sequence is TGCGCCAGCAGTGAAGGAGGGACCGGGGAGCTGTTTTTT.

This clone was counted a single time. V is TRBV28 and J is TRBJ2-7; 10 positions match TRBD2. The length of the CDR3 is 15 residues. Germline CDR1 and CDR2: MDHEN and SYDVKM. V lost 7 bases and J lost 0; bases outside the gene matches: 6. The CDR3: CASTNTSGNSYEQYF. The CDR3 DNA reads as TGTGCCAGCACGAATACTAGCGGGAACTCCTACGAGCAGTACTTC.

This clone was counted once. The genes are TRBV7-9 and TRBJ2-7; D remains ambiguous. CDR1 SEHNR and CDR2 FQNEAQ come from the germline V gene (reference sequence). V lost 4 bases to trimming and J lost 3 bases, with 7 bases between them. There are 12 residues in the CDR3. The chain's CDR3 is CASSWTVYEQYF. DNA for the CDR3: TGTGCCAGCAGCTGGACGGTCTACGAGCAGTACTTC. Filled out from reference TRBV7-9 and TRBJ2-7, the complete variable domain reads DTGVSQNPRHKITKRGQNVTFRCDPISEHNRLYWYRQTLGQGPEFLTYFQNEAQLEKSRLLSDRFSAERPKGSFSTLEIQRTEQGDSAMYLCASSWTVYEQYFGPGTRLTVT.

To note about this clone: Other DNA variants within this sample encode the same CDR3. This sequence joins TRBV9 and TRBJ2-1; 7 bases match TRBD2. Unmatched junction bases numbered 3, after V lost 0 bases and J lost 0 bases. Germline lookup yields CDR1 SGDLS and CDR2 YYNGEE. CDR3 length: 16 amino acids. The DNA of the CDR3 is TGTGCCAGCAGCGTAGACGGGGGGAGCTCCTACAATGAGCAGTTCTTC. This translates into CASSVDGGSSYNEQFF.

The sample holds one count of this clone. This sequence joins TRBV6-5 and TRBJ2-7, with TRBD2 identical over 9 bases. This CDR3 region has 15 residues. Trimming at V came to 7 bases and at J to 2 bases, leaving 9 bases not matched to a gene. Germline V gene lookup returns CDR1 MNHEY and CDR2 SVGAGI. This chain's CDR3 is CASTAAAGGAYEQYF. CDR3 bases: TGTGCCAGCACCGCGGCAGCGGGAGGTGCCTACGAGCAGTACTTC.

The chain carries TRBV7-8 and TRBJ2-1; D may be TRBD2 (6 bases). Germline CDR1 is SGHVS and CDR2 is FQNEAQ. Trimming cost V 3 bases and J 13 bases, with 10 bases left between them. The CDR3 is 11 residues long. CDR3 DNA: TGTGCCAGCAGCTTTGGGACTTCCCAGTTCTTC. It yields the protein CASSFGTSQFF.

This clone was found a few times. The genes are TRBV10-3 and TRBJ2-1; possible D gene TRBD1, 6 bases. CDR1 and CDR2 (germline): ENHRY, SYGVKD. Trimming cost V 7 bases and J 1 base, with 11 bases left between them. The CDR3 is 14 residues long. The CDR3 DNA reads TGTGCCATCACTGACAGGCCGTCCTACAATGAGCAGTTCTTC. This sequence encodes CAITDRPSYNEQFF.

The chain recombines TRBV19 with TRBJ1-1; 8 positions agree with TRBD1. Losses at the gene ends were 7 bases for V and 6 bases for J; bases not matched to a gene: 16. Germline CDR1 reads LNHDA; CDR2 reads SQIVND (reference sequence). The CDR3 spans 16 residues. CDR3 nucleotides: TGTGCCAGTAAGGGTGGGACACAGGGGGTGAGCGCTGAAGCTTTCTTT. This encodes CASKGGTQGVSAEAFF. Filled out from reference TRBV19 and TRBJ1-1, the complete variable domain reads DGGITQSPKYLFRKEGQNVTLSCEQNLNHDAMYWYRQDPGQGLRLIYYSQIVNDFQKGDIAEGYSVSREKKESFPLTVTSAQKNPTAFYLCASKGGTQGVSAEAFFGQGTRLTVV.

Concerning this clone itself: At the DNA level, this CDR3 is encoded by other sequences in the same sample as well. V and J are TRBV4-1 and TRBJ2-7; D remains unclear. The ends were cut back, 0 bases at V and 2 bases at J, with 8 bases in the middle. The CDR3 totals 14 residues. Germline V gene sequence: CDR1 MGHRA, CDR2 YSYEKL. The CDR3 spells CASSQDLGTYEQYF. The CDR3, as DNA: TGCGCCAGCAGCCAAGATTTGGGCACCTACGAGCAGTACTTC.

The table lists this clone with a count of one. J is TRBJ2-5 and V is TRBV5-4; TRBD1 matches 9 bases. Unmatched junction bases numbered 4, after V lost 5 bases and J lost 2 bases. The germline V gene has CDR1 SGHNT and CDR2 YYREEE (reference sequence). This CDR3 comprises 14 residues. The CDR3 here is CASRHDRGQETQYF. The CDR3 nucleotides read TGTGCCAGCAGACATGACAGGGGGCAAGAGACCCAGTACTTC.

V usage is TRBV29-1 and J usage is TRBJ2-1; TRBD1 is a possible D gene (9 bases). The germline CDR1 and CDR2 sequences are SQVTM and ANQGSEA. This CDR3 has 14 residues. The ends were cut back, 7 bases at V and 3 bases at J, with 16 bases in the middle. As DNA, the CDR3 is TGCAGCGGGCGGGGGGACAGGGTCTACAATGAGCAGTTCTTC. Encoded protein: CSGRGDRVYNEQFF.

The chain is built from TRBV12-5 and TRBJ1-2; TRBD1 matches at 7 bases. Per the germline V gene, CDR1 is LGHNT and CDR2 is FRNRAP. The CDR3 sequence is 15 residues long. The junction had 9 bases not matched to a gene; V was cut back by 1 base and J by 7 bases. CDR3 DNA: TGTGCTAGTGGTTTGGCCCTACAGGGGTCGGGTGGCTACACCTTC. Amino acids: CASGLALQGSGGYTF.

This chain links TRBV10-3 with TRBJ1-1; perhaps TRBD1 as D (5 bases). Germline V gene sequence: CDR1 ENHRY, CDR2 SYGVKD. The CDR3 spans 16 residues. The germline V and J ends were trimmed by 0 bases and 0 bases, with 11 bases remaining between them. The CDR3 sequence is CAISESYRGVNTEAFF. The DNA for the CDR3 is TGTGCCATCAGTGAGTCCTACCGGGGGGTGAACACTGAAGCTTTCTTT.

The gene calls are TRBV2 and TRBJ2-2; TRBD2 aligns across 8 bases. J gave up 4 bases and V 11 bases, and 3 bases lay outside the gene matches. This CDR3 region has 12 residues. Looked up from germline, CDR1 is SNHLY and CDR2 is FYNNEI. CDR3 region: CAGGLVTGELFF. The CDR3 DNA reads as TGTGCCGGGGGACTAGTCACCGGGGAGCTGTTTTTT. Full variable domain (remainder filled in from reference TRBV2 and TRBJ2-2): EPEVTQTPSHQVTQMGQEVILRCVPISNHLYFYWYRQILGQKVEFLVSFYNNEISEKSEIFDDQFSVERPDGSNFTLKIRSTKLEDSAMYFCAGGLVTGELFFGEGSRLTVL.

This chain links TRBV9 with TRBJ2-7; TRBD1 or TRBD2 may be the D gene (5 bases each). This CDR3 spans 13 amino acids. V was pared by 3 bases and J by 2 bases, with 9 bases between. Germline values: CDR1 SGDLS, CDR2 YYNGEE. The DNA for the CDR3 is TGTGCCAGCAGCGGGGGGTCGACCTACGAGCAGTACTTC. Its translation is CASSGGSTYEQYF.

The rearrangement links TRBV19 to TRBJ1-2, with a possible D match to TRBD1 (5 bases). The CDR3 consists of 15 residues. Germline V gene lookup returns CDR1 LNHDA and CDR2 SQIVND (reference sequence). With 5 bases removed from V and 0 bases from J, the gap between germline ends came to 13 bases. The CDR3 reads CASSVAQVPNYGYTF. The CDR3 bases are TGTGCCAGTAGTGTGGCACAGGTCCCTAACTATGGCTACACCTTC.

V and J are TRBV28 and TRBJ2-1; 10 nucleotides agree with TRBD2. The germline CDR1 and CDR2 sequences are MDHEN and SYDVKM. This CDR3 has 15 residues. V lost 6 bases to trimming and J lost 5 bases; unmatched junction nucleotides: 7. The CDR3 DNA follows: TGTGCCAGCAGGGAGGCTAGCGGGAGTAACAATGAGCAGTTCTTC. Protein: CASREASGSNNEQFF.

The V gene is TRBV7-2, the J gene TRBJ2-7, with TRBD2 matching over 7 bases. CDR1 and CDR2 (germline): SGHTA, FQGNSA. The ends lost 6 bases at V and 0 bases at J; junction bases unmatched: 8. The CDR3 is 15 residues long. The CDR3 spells CASRTREGSSYEQYF. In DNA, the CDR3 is TGTGCCAGCAGAACAAGGGAGGGCAGCTCCTACGAGCAGTACTTC.

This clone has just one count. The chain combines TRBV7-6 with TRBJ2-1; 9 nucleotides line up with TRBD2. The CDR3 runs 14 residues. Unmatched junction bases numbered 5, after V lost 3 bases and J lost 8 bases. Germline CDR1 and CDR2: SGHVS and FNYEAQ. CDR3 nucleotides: TGTGCCAGCAGCTTTAGCGGGAGAGGTGATGAGCAGTTCTTC. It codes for CASSFSGRGDEQFF. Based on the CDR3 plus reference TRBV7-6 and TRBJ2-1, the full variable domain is GAGVSQSPRYKVTKRGQDVALRCDPISGHVSLYWYRQALGQGPEFLTYFNYEAQQDKSGLPNDRFSAERPEGSISTLTIQRTEQRDSAMYRCASSFSGRGDEQFFGPGTRLTVL.

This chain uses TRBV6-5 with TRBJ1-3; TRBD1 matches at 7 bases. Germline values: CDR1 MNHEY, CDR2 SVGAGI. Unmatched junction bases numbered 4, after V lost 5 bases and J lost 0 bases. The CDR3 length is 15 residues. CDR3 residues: CASSKGASSGNTIYF. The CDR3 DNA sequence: TGTGCCAGCAGTAAGGGGGCGAGCTCTGGAAACACCATATATTTT.

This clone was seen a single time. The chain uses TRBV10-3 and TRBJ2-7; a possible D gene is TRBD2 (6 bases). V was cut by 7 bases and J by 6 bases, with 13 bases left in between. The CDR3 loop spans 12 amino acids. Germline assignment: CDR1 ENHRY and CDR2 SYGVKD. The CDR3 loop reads CAINGPGGEQYF. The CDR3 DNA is TGTGCCATCAATGGGCCCGGGGGCGAGCAGTACTTC.

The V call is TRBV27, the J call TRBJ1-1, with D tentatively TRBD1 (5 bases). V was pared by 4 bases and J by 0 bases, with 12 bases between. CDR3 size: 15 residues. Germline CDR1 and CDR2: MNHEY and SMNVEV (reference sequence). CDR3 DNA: TGTGCCAGCAGTTCATCGGGACGGTTGAACACTGAAGCTTTCTTT. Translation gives CASSSSGRLNTEAFF.

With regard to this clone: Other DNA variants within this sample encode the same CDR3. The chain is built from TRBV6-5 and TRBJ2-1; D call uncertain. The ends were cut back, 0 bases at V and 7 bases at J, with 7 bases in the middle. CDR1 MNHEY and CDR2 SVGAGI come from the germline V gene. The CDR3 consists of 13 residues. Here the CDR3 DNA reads TGTGCCAGCAGTTACTCGCTGAGTAATGAGCAGTTCTTC. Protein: CASSYSLSNEQFF.

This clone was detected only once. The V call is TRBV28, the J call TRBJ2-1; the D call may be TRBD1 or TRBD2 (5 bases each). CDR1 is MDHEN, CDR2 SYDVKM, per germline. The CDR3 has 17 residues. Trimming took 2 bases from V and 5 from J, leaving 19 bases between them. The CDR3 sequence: CASSLARGLRANNEQFF. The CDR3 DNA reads TGTGCCAGCAGTTTAGCGAGGGGCCTCCGCGCAAACAATGAGCAGTTCTTC.